Shown below are 8 T cell receptor beta chains from a single sample sequenced in a study of blood T cell repertoires in COVID-19. TCRdb's copy holds only in-frame clones and misses some; the assay was immunoSEQ multiplex PCR. The sample lists some 91,000 clones, 76% occurring once. Specimen: peripheral blood. These receptors were collected from a man aged 70 or older with acute or convalescent COVID-19.

J is TRBJ2-2 and V is TRBV7-9; tentatively, D is TRBD1 (5 bases). V was shortened by 4 bases and J by 7 bases, with 16 bases between the two germline ends. The CDR3 has 15 residues. CDR1 is SEHNR and CDR2 is FQNEAQ in the germline V gene (reference sequence). The CDR3 DNA is TGTGCCAGCAGCTCCATCAGGGTCCAAGGCGGGGAGCTGTTTTTT. It specifies CASSSIRVQGGELFF.

The rearrangement links TRBV7-9 to TRBJ2-7; TRBD1 matches at 7 bases. The CDR3 consists of 16 residues. With V trimmed by 2 bases and J by 3 bases, 10 bases remained unmatched. Germline lookup yields CDR1 SEHNR and CDR2 FQNEAQ (reference sequence). The CDR3, as DNA: TGTGCCAGCAGCTTAAGTACGGGGTCAGGGGGCTACGAGCAGTACTTC. This sequence encodes CASSLSTGSGGYEQYF.

The V gene is TRBV6-5, the J gene TRBJ1-4, with 8 positions matching TRBD1. After removal of 6 bases from V and 7 bases from J, the junction contained 10 bases not matched to a gene. This CDR3 is 15 amino acids long. Germline values: CDR1 MNHEY, CDR2 SVGAGI. The chain's CDR3 is CASRGHGTGVEKLFF. The DNA of the CDR3 is TGTGCCAGCAGAGGGCATGGGACAGGAGTTGAAAAACTGTTTTTT.

The chain joins TRBV6-1 to TRBJ1-1, with TRBD1 identical over 10 bases. Trimming cost V 4 bases and J 0 bases; bases outside gene matches: 17. This CDR3 spans 20 amino acids. Germline CDR1 is MNHNS and CDR2 is SASEGT. Here the CDR3 DNA reads TGTGCCAGCAGTGTAGAGGGACAGGGGAAATCACTTTTTATGAACACTGAAGCTTTCTTT. It yields the protein CASSVEGQGKSLFMNTEAFF.

In the case of this clone: The junction shows a germline mismatch at one end, possibly a read error. The J gene is TRBJ2-7, the V gene TRBV14; D is perhaps TRBD2 (6 bases). CDR1 is SGHDN, CDR2 FVKESK, per germline. This CDR3 contains 13 residues. This CDR3 reads CASRQVASGEQYF. The CDR3 nucleotides read TGTGCCAGCAGACAAGTGGCGAGCGGGGAGCAGTACTTC.

J is TRBJ2-7 and V is TRBV6-5; 10 nucleotides line up with TRBD1. This CDR3 has 13 residues. V shed 7 bases and J 6 bases; nucleotides not matched to a gene: 6. In germline, CDR1 is MNHEY, CDR2 SVGAGI. CDR3 DNA: TGTGCCAGCAAAGGGACAGGGGAGGGCGAGCAGTACTTC. This codes for CASKGTGEGEQYF.

This chain links TRBV7-3 with TRBJ2-3; 9 nucleotides agree with TRBD2. Trimming removed 6 bases from V and 4 bases from J; junction bases left unmatched: 5. The germline V gene encodes CDR1 SGHTA and CDR2 FQGTGA. The CDR3 sequence is 14 residues long. The CDR3 DNA sequence: TGTGCCAGCAGTTTTAGCGGGAGTGCAGATACGCAGTATTTT. Translated, it gives CASSFSGSADTQYF.

The chain employs TRBV7-2 and TRBJ2-5; 9 nucleotides agree with TRBD2. Germline CDR1 SGHTA, CDR2 FQGNSA. This CDR3 has 15 amino acids. V gave up 5 bases and J gave up 5 bases; unmatched junction bases: 9. The chain's CDR3 is CASSLGLSGGETQYF. CDR3 bases: TGTGCCAGCAGCCTGGGACTAAGCGGGGGGGAGACCCAGTACTTC. Variable domain in full (rest from reference TRBV7-2 and TRBJ2-5): GAGVSQSPSNKVTEKGKDVELRCDPISGHTALYWYRQSLGQGLEFLIYFQGNSAPDKSGLPSDRFSAERTGGSVSTLTIQRTQQEDSAVYLCASSLGLSGGETQYFGPGTRLLVL.